What follows are 8 T cell receptor beta chains derived from one specimen sequenced in a study of cytomegalovirus exposure and HLA in healthy donors (dated by TCRdb to 2017 to 2019). Libraries were prepared through the immunoSEQ multiplex PCR assay. For the multiplex PCR, a mixture combining 60 forward primers for TCR Vbeta segments and 13 reverse primers for TCR Jbeta segments was used. What TCRdb holds here is the immuneACCESS table cut down to in-frame rearrangements. Part of the clones is not present; checked against another copy, under half of the missing clones reflect an unresolved V gene, and the others are unexplained. The sample table shows fewer than 200,000 clones, and roughly 80% are seen once. The leading ten clones occupy roughly 4.9% of the sample. Sequencing was performed on PBMCs. The receptors were sampled from a young woman in good health and CMV-seropositive.

The gene calls are TRBV4-3 and TRBJ2-7, with 7 bases identical to TRBD1. The CDR3 sequence is 13 residues long. CDR1 and CDR2 (germline): LGHNA, YSLEER. V shed 8 bases, J shed 5 bases, and the junction held 9 bases outside the gene matches. Written as DNA, the CDR3 is TGCGCCAGCTCCAAACTCCAGGGGGACGAGCAGTACTTC. Amino acid sequence: CASSKLQGDEQYF.

This chain links TRBV19 with TRBJ2-1; 10 nucleotides line up with TRBD2. Germline loops: CDR1 LNHDA, CDR2 SQIVND (reference sequence). The CDR3 runs 14 residues. V dropped 7 bases and J dropped 7; count of bases not matched to a gene: 7. CDR3 sequence reads: CASTSGGSRNEQFF. CDR3 nucleotides: TGTGCCAGTACTAGCGGGGGATCCCGGAATGAGCAGTTCTTC.

CDR3 in DNA: TGTGCCAGCAGCCGCGACAGTTCGTGGACAGATACGCAGTATTTT. Encoded protein: CASSRDSSWTDTQYF. This chain connects TRBV7-9 to TRBJ2-3; tentatively, D is TRBD1 (5 bases). CDR1 SEHNR and CDR2 FQNEAQ come from the germline V gene (reference sequence). The CDR3 is made up of 15 amino acids. The ends were cut back, 5 bases at V and 3 bases at J, with 15 bases in the middle.

The chain uses TRBV14 and TRBJ1-1; unclear D gene. Trimming removed 4 bases from V and 3 bases from J, with 9 bases in between. The CDR3 totals 13 residues. The V gene's germline CDR1 is SGHDN and CDR2 FVKESK. CDR3 protein: CASSPTRDTEAFF. CDR3 bases: TGTGCCAGCAGCCCGACTCGGGACACTGAAGCTTTCTTT.

The genes are TRBV2 and TRBJ2-5; weak D call: TRBD1 (7 bases). Germline V gives CDR1 SNHLY, CDR2 FYNNEI. With 5 bases removed from V and 5 bases from J, the gap between germline ends came to 18 bases. The CDR3 covers 15 residues. CDR3 loop: CASSTQGGGLETQYF. CDR3 nucleotides: TGTGCCAGCAGTACCCAGGGGGGCGGTCTGGAGACCCAGTACTTC.

The gene calls are TRBV2 and TRBJ2-7, with TRBD2 as a possible D gene (6 bases). The CDR3 covers 13 residues. Trimming removed 7 bases at V and 6 bases at J, with 16 bases between. In germline, CDR1 is SNHLY, CDR2 FYNNEI. CDR3 protein: CASIGGGGPEQYF. CDR3 DNA sequence: TGTGCCAGCATTGGGGGAGGTGGTCCCGAGCAGTACTTC. Together with reference TRBV2 and TRBJ2-7, the CDR3 gives the full variable domain: EPEVTQTPSHQVTQMGQEVILRCVPISNHLYFYWYRQILGQKVEFLVSFYNNEISEKSEIFDDQFSVERPDGSNFTLKIRSTKLEDSAMYFCASIGGGGPEQYFGPGTRLTVT.

Remarks on this clone: Germline is not matched at one junction end, which may reflect a read error. The J gene is TRBJ1-1, the V gene TRBV7-9, with D unresolved. The CDR3 length is 11 residues. Per the germline V gene, CDR1 is SEHNR and CDR2 is FQNEAQ (reference sequence). CDR3 bases: TGTTCCAGCAGACACCAGTATGAAGCTTTCTTT. Translation: CSSRHQYEAFF.

This chain connects TRBV2 to TRBJ2-7; D not certain. V dropped 3 bases and J dropped 2 bases, with 11 bases sitting between them. This CDR3 is built from 14 residues. CDR1 is SNHLY and CDR2 is FYNNEI in the germline V gene. CDR3 in amino acids: CASSEELAAYEQYF. The CDR3 DNA reads as TGTGCCAGCAGTGAGGAGTTAGCCGCCTACGAGCAGTACTTC.